This note documents a single T cell receptor beta chain sequence. This clone is a singleton in its sample. Its recognized antigen is unknown. It has no much larger one-base neighbor in the sample; base qualities were not kept. Per the publication, the time point label means: cycle 4 day 1 (C4D1), after 6 weeks of nivolumab. All trial patients had relapsed after autologous stem cell transplantation, with cohorts A, B and C differing in prior brentuximab vedotin exposure. The trial cohort comprised approximately 55 patients with relapsed/refractory classical Hodgkin lymphoma whose best overall responses were complete response, partial response or progressive disease. Trial patients were treated with single-agent nivolumab in the multi-cohort phase II CheckMate 205 trial. Best overall response was determined by an independent review committee according to the 2007 International Working Group response criteria. Trial PBMCs were obtained immediately prior to nivolumab initiation (C1D1) and on therapy at cycle 2 day 1 and cycle 4 day 1. Peripheral blood was collected in 8 mL Vacutainer Cell Preparation Tubes, from which PBMCs were isolated by centrifugation and then cryopreserved.

Genomic DNA was isolated using the Qiagen DNeasy kit from unsorted PBMCs as well as from negatively selected CD4+ and CD8+ fractions. TCR beta CDR3 regions were amplified by immunoSEQ multiplex PCR using primers annealing to V and J segments. A synthetic immune receptor repertoire was used to minimize amplification bias, and any residual bias was removed computationally once sequencing was done. Under the source paper's analysis protocol: Custom Python scripts were used to quantify repertoire diversity as the Shannon entropy index. Unsorted, CD4+ and CD8+ repertoires were analyzed separately, except for combined analyses in which CD4+ and CD8+ sequences were merged in silico. A clone counted as expanded when the clone's frequency after treatment rose at least 2-fold relative to C1D1, and clones undetected at baseline were given a pseudocount of 0.5. Clones with 0 or 1 copy at C1D1 were defined as singleton clones, while clones with 2 or more copies were defined as non-singleton clones. Clones expanded in unsorted samples were annotated as CD4+, CD8+ or unknown by matching protein sequences in sorted samples from the same patient. Wilcoxon tests on paired samples were used to test changes in diversity from C1D1 to C4D1. What TCRdb holds here is the immuneACCESS table cut down to in-frame rearrangements. Part of the clones is not present; checked against another copy, under half of the missing clones reflect an unresolved V gene, and the others are unexplained. Clonal size and the V and J genes are those of that table, whereas D and trimming came from the DNA. Here the sample has 7,500 to 9,500 clones; around 88% occur a single time. Approximately 36% of the sample lies in the top ten.

This sample was included in a study of PD-1 blockade in classical Hodgkin lymphoma (TCRdb year 2020). Broadly, across the study: Nivolumab dosing was 3 mg/kg intravenously every 2 weeks, continuing until either disease progression or unacceptable toxicity. The study used CyTOF and TCR beta sequencing to define a peripheral blood immune signature of response to PD-1 blockade in classical Hodgkin lymphoma.

The study at large found these results: CD4+ but not CD8+ TCR diversity rose significantly by C4D1 (p=0.0027 vs p=0.16), most apparent in complete responders (p=0.02). The study was restricted to a single clinical trial cohort, and the causes of repertoire differences, possibly disease activity or prior therapy, were left undefined. Lower diversity was observed in patients in whom nivolumab was started less than 1 year after ASCT, and these patients were excluded from later analyses so that confounding by immune reconstitution would be avoided. Newly diagnosed patients were reported to have lower baseline TCR diversity than healthy donors, and relapsed/refractory patients were reported to have lower baseline TCR diversity still. Baseline diversity similar to that of newly diagnosed patients was observed in trial patients achieving complete response, whereas significantly lower diversity was observed in partial responders and progressors.

CDR1 and CDR2, per the germline V gene, are SGDLS and YYNGEE. The V end gives up 0 bases and the J end 4 bases, leaving 6 bases in the junction not matched to a gene. The CDR3 measures 16 amino acids from cysteine to phenylalanine. Left in the record is the CDR3 DNA by itself, 48 bases read in frame from the first base. The chain links TRBV9 with TRBJ1-2, with 10 junctional bases fitting TRBD1. The source material was peripheral blood mononuclear cells (PBMCs), sampled before the fourth cycle of nivolumab. The receptor comes from a human donor with classical Hodgkin lymphoma. The CDR3 corresponds to CASSVAPTGGRYGYTF. In nucleotide form, the sequence is TGTGCCAGCAGCGTAGCCCCGACAGGGGGCCGCTATGGCTACACCTTC.